This passage covers 21 T cell receptor beta chains from one sample sequenced in a study of human T cells and chemical hapten exposure. The library tagged each cDNA molecule with unique molecular identifiers. TCRdb reprocessed the reads with MiXCR, giving one entry per CDR3 protein. The sample comprises about 120,000 distinct CDR3 sequences, over 6.5% of which are singletons, and 1.1% to 1.5% rests with the top ten. The authors extracted total RNA from unfractionated whole blood. Sequencing was carried out using whole blood. Receptors were obtained from a human donor in good health. Some clones in this sample may be carry-over from other donors' samples.

This clonotype has only a few counts. J is TRBJ2-7 and V is TRBV4-1; TRBD2 is a possible D gene (6 bases). CDR3 length: 15 amino acids. Germline CDR1 and CDR2: MGHRA and YSYEKL. The V and J ends lost 1 base and 7 bases respectively, with 17 bases between them. For the CDR3, the DNA is TGCGCCAGCAGCCAAGTGACTAGTTCTACGAGTGAGCAGTACTTC. It is translated as CASSQVTSSTSEQYF.

This clonotype occurred a few times. The V call is TRBV5-6, the J call TRBJ1-1, with TRBD1 as a possible D gene (5 bases). The CDR3 consists of 14 residues. The germline V gene encodes CDR1 SGHDT and CDR2 YYEEEE. The V end was cut by 4 bases, the J end by 4 bases, with 14 bases between. The CDR3 protein is CASSPRAQGTEAFF. In nucleotides, the CDR3 is TGTGCCAGCAGCCCAAGGGCGCAGGGCACTGAAGCTTTCTTT.

This clonotype appeared a few times. CDR3 DNA sequence: TGTGCCAGCAGCCCTCGGACAGGGTGGTACGAGCAGTACTTC. This encodes CASSPRTGWYEQYF. V is TRBV7-9 and J is TRBJ2-7, with TRBD1 matching 8 bases. The CDR3 sequence is 14 residues long. Germline CDR1 is SEHNR and CDR2 is FQNEAQ (reference sequence). V shed 5 bases, J shed 4 bases, and the junction held 7 bases outside the gene matches.

This clonotype was counted ten times or more. The V gene is TRBV5-1, the J gene TRBJ2-5; D unresolved. This CDR3 has 12 amino acids. Between the trimmed V and J ends, which lost 5 bases and 1 base, there was a span of 6 bases. In germline, CDR1 is SGHRS, CDR2 YFSETQ. The DNA for the CDR3 is TGCGCCAGCAGGTTAGCCCAAGAGACCCAGTACTTC. It encodes CASRLAQETQYF.

This clonotype was detected ten times or more. The chain employs TRBV6-6 and TRBJ2-7, with TRBD1 identical over 10 bases. V was clipped by 2 bases and J by 4 bases; unmatched bases: 5. Germline CDR1 and CDR2: MNHNY and SVGAGI (reference sequence). The CDR3 runs to 15 residues. The chain's CDR3 is CASSYDGTGVYEQYF. Here the CDR3 DNA reads TGTGCCAGCAGTTACGATGGGACAGGGGTATACGAGCAGTACTTC.

Ten or more counts support this clonotype. The chain links TRBV24-1 to TRBJ1-2; unclear D gene. The V gene's germline CDR1 is KGHDR and CDR2 SFDVKD. The CDR3 loop spans 12 amino acids. With 4 bases removed from V and 7 bases from J, the gap between germline ends came to 9 bases. For the CDR3, the DNA is TGTGCCACCAGTGACCCACTCGTTGGCTACACCTTC. This gives the protein CATSDPLVGYTF.

Many counts were recorded for this clonotype. The chain recombines TRBV4-1 with TRBJ1-2, with 7 bases identical to TRBD1. Per the germline V gene, CDR1 is MGHRA and CDR2 is YSYEKL. V gave up 1 base and J gave up 5 bases; unmatched junction bases: 10. This CDR3 has 16 residues. Here the CDR3 DNA reads TGCGCCAGCAGCCAAGGAGGGGGCAGGGGAGGGTATGGCTACACCTTC. Translating gives CASSQGGGRGGYGYTF.

This clonotype turned up a few times. The rearrangement joins TRBV12-2 to TRBJ2-7. TRBV12-2 is listed as a pseudogene. The CDR3 consists of 12 residues. CDR3 coding DNA: TGTGCAAGTCGACGACACGGCTACGAGCAGTACTTC. Its protein is CASRRHGYEQYF.

Many counts were recorded for this clonotype. The rearrangement joins TRBV5-5 to TRBJ1-4; TRBD1 agrees at 7 bases. V shed 6 bases, J shed 7 bases, and the junction held 21 bases outside the gene matches. The CDR3 contains 18 residues. Per germline, CDR1 SGHKS and CDR2 YYEKEE (reference sequence). CDR3 residues: CASKPTPGTGEVVEKLFF. DNA of the CDR3: TGTGCCAGCAAACCCACACCGGGCACAGGGGAGGTAGTTGAAAAACTGTTTTTT. Full variable domain (missing parts from reference TRBV5-5 and TRBJ1-4): DAGVTQSPTHLIKTRGQQVTLRCSPISGHKSVSWYQQVLGQGPQFIFQYYEKEERGRGNFPDRFSARQFPNYSSELNVNALLLGDSALYLCASKPTPGTGEVVEKLFFGSGTQLSVL.

This clonotype was seen only once. V gene TRBV12-3 or TRBV12-4 combines with J gene TRBJ1-1; 7 nucleotides line up with TRBD1. The trim removed 3 bases at V and 6 bases at J, leaving 7 bases unmatched. The CDR3 covers 14 residues. The CDR3, as DNA: TGTGCCAGCAGTTTGAGAGGGGGCGGTTCTGAAGCTTTCTTT. Amino acid sequence: CASSLRGGGSEAFF.

The V call is TRBV7-3, the J call TRBJ1-5; 7 bases are shared with TRBD1. Losses at the gene ends were 1 base for V and 4 bases for J; bases not matched to a gene: 10. The germline V gene has CDR1 SGHTA and CDR2 FQGTGA. The CDR3 runs to 17 residues. As DNA, the CDR3 is TGTGCCAGCAGCTTAAATCGGACAGGAGGGGGGAATCAGCCCCAGCATTTT. Translated: CASSLNRTGGGNQPQHF.

This clonotype was recorded many times. V gene TRBV20-1 combines with J gene TRBJ2-3, with D uncertain. CDR3 length: 15 residues. Trimming stripped 5 bases from V and 0 bases from J, with 15 bases between. Germline-derived CDR1 and CDR2 are DFQATT and SNEGSKA (reference sequence). The CDR3 here is CSAQNAHISTDTQYF. The DNA of the CDR3 is TGCAGTGCTCAAAACGCCCATATCAGCACAGATACGCAGTATTTT.

This clonotype was seen repeatedly, ten times or more. The chain joins TRBV27 to TRBJ1-2; no clear D gene. Germline CDR1 and CDR2: MNHEY and SMNVEV (reference sequence). The V end lost 5 bases, the J end lost 8 bases, and 15 bases lay between the germline ends. The CDR3 has 13 amino acids. CDR3 residues: CASSPRTSGGYTF. In nucleotides, the CDR3 is TGTGCCAGCAGTCCAAGGACCTCTGGCGGCTACACCTTC.

This clonotype appeared a few times. The V and J genes are TRBV12-3 or TRBV12-4 and TRBJ2-3; D is undetermined. Between the trimmed V and J ends, which lost 3 bases and 2 bases, there was a span of 9 bases. The CDR3 covers 14 residues. Here the CDR3 reads CASSLDRFTDTQYF. The CDR3 nucleotides read TGTGCCAGCAGTTTGGATCGGTTCACAGATACGCAGTATTTT.

The rearrangement joins TRBV6-6 to TRBJ2-2; D possibly matches TRBD1 or TRBD2 (5 bases each). V gave up 0 bases and J gave up 7 bases, with 15 bases separating them. This CDR3 comprises 16 residues. The germline CDR1 and CDR2 sequences are MNHNY and SVGAGI (reference sequence). CDR3 residues: CASSYSMGESGGELFF. The CDR3 DNA reads as TGTGCCAGCAGTTACTCGATGGGGGAATCCGGCGGGGAGCTGTTTTTT.

This clonotype occurred a few times. Here the CDR3 reads CASSPTGHSSYNEQFF. The CDR3 bases are TGTGCCAGCAGTCCAACAGGGCACAGCTCCTACAATGAGCAGTTCTTC. The chain joins TRBV6-1 to TRBJ2-1; D might be TRBD1 (6 bases). The germline V gene encodes CDR1 MNHNS and CDR2 SASEGT. The V and J ends lost 5 bases and 0 bases respectively, with 14 bases between them. This CDR3 has 16 residues.

This clonotype came up many times. V usage is TRBV5-4 and J usage is TRBJ2-7; D gene ambiguous. Germline loops: CDR1 SGHNT, CDR2 YYREEE (reference sequence). The ends were cut back, 0 bases at V and 0 bases at J, with 4 bases in the middle. The CDR3 extends over 13 amino acids. The CDR3 protein is CASSLDNSYEQYF. CDR3 DNA: TGTGCCAGCAGCTTGGACAACTCCTACGAGCAGTACTTC.

Ten or more counts support this clonotype. The chain combines TRBV29-1 with TRBJ2-5; tentative D call: TRBD2 (6 bases). V lost 6 bases, J lost 5 bases, and 16 bases lay in between. Germline V CDR1 and CDR2: SQVTM, ANQGSEA. CDR3 size: 13 residues. As DNA, the CDR3 is TGCAGCGTGAGCCCGGAGGCGGGGGAGACCCAGTACTTC. Translated, it gives CSVSPEAGETQYF.

In this sample, this clonotype turned up a few times. The gene calls are TRBV12-3 or TRBV12-4 and TRBJ1-5, with 10 bases fitting TRBD1. The CDR3 runs to 15 residues. J was trimmed by 5 bases and V by 6 bases; bases with no gene match: 7. This chain's CDR3 is CASSPGQGIYQPQHF. The CDR3 bases are TGTGCCAGCAGCCCGGGACAGGGGATTTATCAGCCCCAGCATTTT.

This clonotype was observed many times. The V call is TRBV2, the J call TRBJ2-7; 7 nucleotides line up with TRBD1. The germline V gene encodes CDR1 SNHLY and CDR2 FYNNEI. The CDR3 has 13 residues. Unmatched junction bases numbered 5, after V lost 6 bases and J lost 3 bases. DNA for the CDR3: TGTGCCAGCAGGGAGACAGGGATCTACGAGCAGTACTTC. Protein product: CASRETGIYEQYF.

This chain uses TRBV5-1 with TRBJ1-2; D is possibly TRBD1 (5 bases). Germline V CDR1 and CDR2: SGHRS, YFSETQ. This CDR3 spans 15 amino acids. V lost 4 bases to trimming and J lost 6 bases, with 19 bases between them. The chain's CDR3 is CASSISPSTVDGYTF. CDR3 DNA: TGCGCCAGCAGCATAAGCCCCTCGACAGTGGATGGCTACACCTTC.